Below, 10 T cell receptor beta chains from the same sample are listed, as sequenced in a study of blood T cell repertoires in COVID-19. Generated by immunoSEQ multiplex PCR, the TCRdb table keeps only in-frame clones and is missing some. The table includes roughly 120,000 clones, about 83% detected once. The sequenced sample consisted of peripheral blood. These receptors originate from a human donor in a cohort sampled during active COVID-19.

The chain combines TRBV2 with TRBJ2-1, with TRBD1 matching 8 bases. The CDR3 is made up of 12 amino acids. Unmatched junction bases numbered 5, after V lost 8 bases and J lost 8 bases. Looked up from germline, CDR1 is SNHLY and CDR2 is FYNNEI. This CDR3 reads CASVDRGDEQFF. CDR3 coding DNA: TGTGCCAGCGTCGACAGGGGCGATGAGCAGTTCTTC.

The J gene is TRBJ2-7, the V gene TRBV6-5, with a weak D call TRBD1 (6 bases). Trimming removed 6 bases from V and 3 bases from J, with 15 bases in between. The CDR3 has 14 amino acids. The germline V gene encodes CDR1 MNHEY and CDR2 SVGAGI. This CDR3 reads CASRPTGLGYEQYF. CDR3 nucleotides: TGTGCCAGCAGACCGACAGGCCTTGGCTACGAGCAGTACTTC.

The chain employs TRBV27 and TRBJ2-1, with 7 nucleotides matching TRBD2. V shed 6 bases, J shed 6 bases, and the junction held 17 bases outside the gene matches. CDR1 and CDR2 from the germline V gene are MNHEY and SMNVEV (reference sequence). CDR3 length: 17 amino acids. The CDR3 here is CASRKSGGTMGFNEQFF. DNA for the CDR3: TGTGCCAGCAGAAAAAGTGGCGGGACTATGGGGTTCAATGAGCAGTTCTTC.

The rearrangement uses TRBV21-1 and TRBJ1-5; TRBD1, the D gene given by the table, was not confirmed from the DNA. TRBV21-1 constitutes a pseudogene. The CDR3 contains 16 residues. The CDR3 coding sequence is TGTGCCAGCAGCAAGGGGGGTCGACAGGGAGTTCAGCCCCAGCATTTT. Residues: CASSKGGRQGVQPQHF.

This chain links TRBV9 with TRBJ1-2, with D possibly matching TRBD1 (6 bases). There are 14 residues in the CDR3. Germline V CDR1 and CDR2: SGDLS, YYNGEE. The V end lost 1 base, the J end lost 4 bases, and 11 bases lay between the germline ends. DNA for the CDR3: TGTGCCAGCAGCGTAAAGGGGGTAGGCTATGGCTACACCTTC. This translates into CASSVKGVGYGYTF. The full variable domain, rest sourced from reference TRBV9 and TRBJ1-2, is DSGVTQTPKHLITATGQRVTLRCSPRSGDLSVYWYQQSLDQGLQFLIQYYNGEERAKGNILERFSAQQFPDLHSELNLSSLELGDSALYFCASSVKGVGYGYTFGSGTRLTVV.

The chain uses TRBV11-2 and TRBJ2-1; a possible D gene is TRBD2 (6 bases). There are 14 residues in the CDR3. Germline V gene sequence: CDR1 SGHAT, CDR2 FQNNGV. The ends were cut back, 4 bases at V and 7 bases at J, with 14 bases in the middle. CDR3 loop: CASSSQRAGNEQFF. In DNA form, the CDR3 reads TGTGCCAGCAGCTCCCAGCGGGCTGGTAATGAGCAGTTCTTC.

The chain recombines TRBV6-5 with TRBJ2-4, with 8 bases matching TRBD1. The CDR3 runs to 16 residues. V shed 4 bases, J shed 6 bases, and the junction held 11 bases outside the gene matches. CDR1 is MNHEY and CDR2 is SVGAGI in the germline V gene. The CDR3, as DNA: TGTGCCAGCAGTTCCCTCGCAACCGACAGGGGAAACATTCAGTACTTC. This codes for CASSSLATDRGNIQYF.

The J gene is TRBJ1-3, the V gene TRBV28; perhaps TRBD1 as D (5 bases). Trimming removed 7 bases at V and 4 bases at J, with 14 bases between. The V gene's germline CDR1 is MDHEN and CDR2 SYDVKM. The CDR3 contains 14 residues. The CDR3 is CASTLGGSGNTIYF. In DNA, the CDR3 is TGTGCCAGCACCCTGGGGGGGAGCGGAAACACCATATATTTT.

The chain combines TRBV28 with TRBJ1-5; possible D gene TRBD1, 6 bases. Per the germline V gene, CDR1 is MDHEN and CDR2 is SYDVKM. V was shortened by 3 bases and J by 4 bases, with 10 bases between the two germline ends. The CDR3 totals 14 residues. The CDR3 spells CASSLAGANQPQHF. CDR3 nucleotide sequence: TGTGCCAGCAGTTTGGCAGGGGCGAATCAGCCCCAGCATTTT.

The chain employs TRBV5-6 and TRBJ2-7, with a weak D call TRBD1 (5 bases). This CDR3 has 14 amino acids. V was pared by 4 bases and J by 3 bases, with 14 bases between. Germline V gives CDR1 SGHDT, CDR2 YYEEEE. The CDR3 loop reads CASSAGIADYEQYF. The CDR3 DNA follows: TGTGCCAGCAGCGCAGGGATTGCGGACTACGAGCAGTACTTC. The whole variable domain, remainder taken from reference TRBV5-6 and TRBJ2-7, is DAGVTQSPTHLIKTRGQQVTLRCSPKSGHDTVSWYQQALGQGPQFIFQYYEEEERQRGNFPDRFSGHQFPNYSSELNVNALLLGDSALYLCASSAGIADYEQYFGPGTRLTVT.